Presented here are 10 T cell receptor beta chains from one specimen sequenced in a study of cytomegalovirus exposure and HLA in healthy donors. Primers included in the PCR were 60 Vbeta and 13 Jbeta primers. Sequenced by immunoSEQ multiplex PCR; TCRdb stores in-frame clones only, minus some. The table has about 160,000 clones, 81% seen once. The sample comprised PBMCs. Receptor source: a woman aged 45-65 years in good health and CMV-seronegative.

This sequence joins TRBV5-1 and TRBJ2-2, with D possibly matching TRBD1 (7 bases). The CDR3 spans 15 residues. The V and J ends lost 4 bases and 7 bases respectively, with 17 bases between them. Per germline, CDR1 SGHRS and CDR2 YFSETQ. CDR3 loop: CASSAGQVGLGELFF. For the CDR3, the DNA is TGCGCCAGCAGCGCCGGACAGGTGGGACTCGGGGAGCTGTTTTTT.

This sequence joins TRBV4-1 and TRBJ1-1; D is perhaps TRBD1 (5 bases). CDR3 length equals 14 residues. Trimming removed 3 bases from V and 5 bases from J, with 13 bases in between. Germline CDR1 and CDR2: MGHRA and YSYEKL. The CDR3 coding sequence is TGCGCCAGCAGCCAGCGCTCCCGGGGGACTGAAGCTTTCTTT. Its protein product is CASSQRSRGTEAFF.

This clone was seen once. The V gene is TRBV5-6, the J gene TRBJ1-1; 9 bases are shared with TRBD1. There are 14 residues in the CDR3. The V segment lost 2 bases and the J segment 3 bases; nucleotides outside the gene matches: 2. Germline V gives CDR1 SGHDT, CDR2 YYEEEE. In DNA form, the CDR3 reads TGTGCCAGCAGCTTCTGGGACAGGGACACTGAAGCTTTCTTT. Its protein is CASSFWDRDTEAFF.

V usage is TRBV11-2 and J usage is TRBJ1-2, with TRBD1 identical over 7 bases. V lost 5 bases and J lost 5; bases outside the gene matches: 8. Germline CDR1 is SGHAT and CDR2 is FQNNGV. The CDR3 has 14 residues. CDR3 residues: CASSDRDRVYGYTF. The DNA of the CDR3 is TGTGCCAGCAGCGACCGGGACAGAGTTTATGGCTACACCTTC.

The chain combines TRBV2 with TRBJ2-7; 10 bases line up with TRBD1. Trimming cost V 6 bases and J 5 bases; bases outside gene matches: 4. The CDR3 loop spans 13 amino acids. Looked up from germline, CDR1 is SNHLY and CDR2 is FYNNEI. The CDR3 nucleotides are TGTGCCAGCAGCTGGGGACAGGGGAACGAGCAGTACTTC. It codes for CASSWGQGNEQYF.

This chain uses TRBV7-2 with TRBJ1-4; the D is unclear. The CDR3 spans 14 residues. Trimming cost V 2 bases and J 0 bases, with 4 bases left between them. Germline V gene data show CDR1 as SGHTA and CDR2 as FQGNSA. As DNA, the CDR3 is TGTGCCAGCAGCTTACAGGCAACTAATGAAAAACTGTTTTTT. Its protein is CASSLQATNEKLFF.

CDR3 amino acids: CASSLQQISEAFF. The CDR3, as DNA: TGTGCCAGCAGCTTGCAACAGATTTCCGAAGCTTTCTTT. The gene calls are TRBV7-2 and TRBJ1-1; no clear D. The V gene's germline CDR1 is SGHTA and CDR2 FQGNSA. This CDR3 is built from 13 residues. V was shortened by 3 bases and J by 8 bases, with 13 bases between the two germline ends. Drawing the rest from reference TRBV7-2 and TRBJ1-1, the complete variable domain is GAGVSQSPSNKVTEKGKDVELRCDPISGHTALYWYRQSLGQGLEFLIYFQGNSAPDKSGLPSDRFSAERTGGSVSTLTIQRTQQEDSAVYLCASSLQQISEAFFGQGTRLTVV.

This chain connects TRBV7-9 to TRBJ2-1, with D perhaps TRBD1 (5 bases). The germline V gene has CDR1 SEHNR and CDR2 FQNEAQ (reference sequence). The CDR3 has 16 residues. Trimming left V 5 bases short and J 4 bases short, with 18 bases between. The CDR3 nucleotides read TGTGCCAGCAGCGCCATAAACAGGTTGTCTTACAATGAGCAGTTCTTC. It yields the protein CASSAINRLSYNEQFF. Full variable domain (rest looked up from reference TRBV7-9 and TRBJ2-1): DTGVSQNPRHKITKRGQNVTFRCDPISEHNRLYWYRQTLGQGPEFLTYFQNEAQLEKSRLLSDRFSAERPKGSFSTLEIQRTEQGDSAMYLCASSAINRLSYNEQFFGPGTRLTVL.

CDR3 region: CASRLTENYGYTF. The CDR3 DNA sequence: TGCGCCAGCAGGTTGACTGAGAACTATGGCTACACCTTC. The chain links TRBV5-1 to TRBJ1-2; D gene ambiguous. The V and J ends lost 5 bases and 2 bases respectively, with 10 bases between them. This CDR3 has 13 residues. Germline V CDR1 and CDR2: SGHRS, YFSETQ.

This clone was detected once. V usage is TRBV25-1 and J usage is TRBJ2-1; 11 bases are a match to TRBD2. The CDR3 length is 16 residues. Looked up from germline, CDR1 is MGHDK and CDR2 is SYGVNS. V lost 6 bases, J lost 6 bases, and 10 bases stayed unmatched. This chain's CDR3 is CASRTGLAGGINEQFF. The CDR3, as DNA: TGTGCCAGCAGAACCGGGCTAGCGGGGGGAATCAATGAGCAGTTCTTC.